One and the same sample provided the 2 T cell receptor beta chains below, sequenced in a study of glioma-infiltrating T cells after dendritic cell vaccination. TCRdb's copy holds only in-frame clones and misses some; the assay was immunoSEQ multiplex PCR. The data hold 40,000 to 60,000 clones, with 65% to 90% observed a single time. The sample here was blood, taken before dendritic cell vaccination. These receptors all stem from a human donor with glioblastoma.

The chain is built from TRBV7-9 and TRBJ2-3; D might be TRBD2 (6 bases). CDR1 and CDR2 from the germline V gene are SEHNR and FQNEAQ (reference sequence). Trimming pared 2 bases from V and 2 bases from J, leaving 14 bases between. The CDR3 contains 16 residues. The CDR3 DNA reads as TGTGCCAGCAGCTTACTTGGCGGGGTAGACACAGATACGCAGTATTTT. It specifies CASSLLGGVDTDTQYF.

This clone has just a few counts. The J gene is TRBJ2-1, the V gene TRBV4-1, with 14 bases lining up with TRBD2. CDR3 length: 14 amino acids. Germline V gene lookup returns CDR1 MGHRA and CDR2 YSYEKL. The ends lost 6 bases at V and 14 bases at J; junction bases unmatched: 9. The CDR3 DNA sequence: TGCGCCAGCAGAGGGCCGGGACTAGCGGGGGTGGAGTTCTTC. Translating gives CASRGPGLAGVEFF.